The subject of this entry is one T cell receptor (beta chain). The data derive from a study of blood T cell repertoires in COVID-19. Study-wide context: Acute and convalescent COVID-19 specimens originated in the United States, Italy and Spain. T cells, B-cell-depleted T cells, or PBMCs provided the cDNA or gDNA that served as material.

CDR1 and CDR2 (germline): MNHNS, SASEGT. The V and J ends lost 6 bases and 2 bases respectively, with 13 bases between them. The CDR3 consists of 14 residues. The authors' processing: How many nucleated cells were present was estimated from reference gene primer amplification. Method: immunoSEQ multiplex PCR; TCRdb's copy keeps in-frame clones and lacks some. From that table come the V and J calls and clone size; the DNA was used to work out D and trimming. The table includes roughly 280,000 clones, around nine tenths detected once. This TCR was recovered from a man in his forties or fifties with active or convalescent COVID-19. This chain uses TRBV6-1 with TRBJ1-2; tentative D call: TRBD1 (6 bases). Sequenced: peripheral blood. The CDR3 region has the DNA TGTGCCAGCAGCCATTCGGGACACAACTATGGCTACACCTTC. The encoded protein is CASSHSGHNYGYTF.